The 23 T cell receptor beta chains given below trace back to one sample, sequenced in a study of blood T cell repertoires in COVID-19. Profiling relied on immunoSEQ multiplex PCR, and the TCRdb table lists in-frame clones only, not all of them. Of 270,000 or so clones in the sample, roughly 81% were seen once. The sequenced material came from PBMCs or T cells enriched from blood (not recorded which). The receptors originated from a woman aged 45-65 years who had been exposed to COVID-19.

The CDR3 DNA sequence: TGTGCCATCACCGAAGGGGGGACAGGGGGAAACACCATATATTTT. Translation gives CAITEGGTGGNTIYF. V and J are TRBV10-3 and TRBJ1-3; TRBD1 aligns across 9 bases. The germline gives CDR1 ENHRY, CDR2 SYGVKD. The CDR3 sequence is 15 residues long. Trimming took 7 bases from V and 4 from J; bases not matched to a gene: 8.

The chain couples TRBV5-1 to TRBJ2-2; 11 nucleotides align to TRBD1. V lost 8 bases and J lost 4; bases outside the gene matches: 1. From germline, CDR1 is SGHRS and CDR2 YFSETQ. The CDR3 has 13 residues. In DNA, the CDR3 is TGCGCCAGTGGGACAGGGGGCACCGGGGAGCTGTTTTTT. Encoded protein: CASGTGGTGELFF.

This chain joins TRBV7-3 and TRBJ1-6; D is possibly TRBD1 (5 bases). Trimming left V 5 bases short and J 9 bases short, with 17 bases between. The CDR3 totals 15 residues. Germline values: CDR1 SGHTA, CDR2 FQGTGA. CDR3 residues: CASSGTGEYGSPLHF. As DNA, the CDR3 is TGTGCCAGCAGCGGAACGGGGGAATATGGTTCACCCCTCCACTTT.

In its sample, this clone was seen a few times. The rearrangement uses TRBV6-6 and TRBJ1-1; D is unresolved. The CDR3 loop spans 11 amino acids. CDR1 and CDR2 (germline): MNHNY, SVGAGI (reference sequence). V shed 5 bases and J shed 5 bases, with 6 bases lying between them. This CDR3 reads CASSLETEAFF. The CDR3 coding sequence is TGTGCCAGCAGTCTGGAGACTGAAGCTTTCTTT.

This chain connects TRBV19 to TRBJ2-6, with a tentative D call TRBD2 (5 bases). V was shortened by 1 base and J by 1 base, with 8 bases between the two germline ends. Looked up from germline, CDR1 is LNHDA and CDR2 is SQIVND (reference sequence). The CDR3 is 16 amino acids. CDR3: CASSIAGGSGANVLTF. The CDR3 nucleotides read TGTGCCAGTAGTATAGCCGGAGGTTCTGGGGCCAACGTCCTGACTTTC.

This rearrangement joins TRBV28 to TRBJ2-3, with 7 nucleotides matching TRBD2. Germline V gene lookup returns CDR1 MDHEN and CDR2 SYDVKM. The CDR3 length is 13 residues. J was trimmed by 14 bases and V by 6 bases; bases with no gene match: 14. CDR3 region: CASSSTSVEGPYF. In DNA form, the CDR3 reads TGTGCCAGCAGCTCCACTAGCGTTGAAGGTCCGTATTTT.

The V gene is TRBV7-9, the J gene TRBJ2-3, with TRBD2 identical over 14 bases. V lost 4 bases and J lost 5; bases outside the gene matches: 2. CDR3 size: 15 residues. Germline V lookup: CDR1 SEHNR, CDR2 FQNEAQ (reference sequence). The CDR3 bases are TGTGCCAGCAGCTCCGGGACTAGCGGGGGAGATACGCAGTATTTT. Translating gives CASSSGTSGGDTQYF.

V is TRBV4-3 and J is TRBJ1-1; 7 nucleotides match TRBD1. Germline V gene sequence: CDR1 LGHNA, CDR2 YSLEER. There are 15 residues in the CDR3. With 2 bases clipped from V and 4 bases from J, the junction kept 7 bases outside the gene matches. This CDR3 reads CASSQSGTASTEAFF. As DNA, the CDR3 is TGCGCCAGCAGCCAATCGGGGACAGCCTCCACTGAAGCTTTCTTT.

The V call is TRBV19, the J call TRBJ1-5, with D perhaps TRBD1 (5 bases). Trimming removed 7 bases from V and 1 base from J, with 17 bases in between. CDR1 LNHDA and CDR2 SQIVND come from the germline V gene (reference sequence). The CDR3 totals 16 residues. CDR3 protein: CASTPGGGSSNQPQHF. The DNA for the CDR3 is TGTGCCAGTACCCCGGGGGGAGGTTCGAGCAATCAGCCCCAGCATTTT.

The V call is TRBV12-3 or TRBV12-4, the J call TRBJ1-1; D gene ambiguous. Trimming left V 2 bases short and J 8 bases short, with 9 bases between. The CDR3 covers 12 residues. The CDR3 reads CASSLSVLEAFF. CDR3 DNA sequence: TGTGCCAGCAGTTTATCCGTACTAGAAGCTTTCTTT.

The chain uses TRBV7-2 and TRBJ2-3, with 7 positions matching TRBD2. Germline CDR1 and CDR2: SGHTA and FQGNSA. The CDR3 covers 14 residues. J gave up 4 bases and V 8 bases, and 9 bases lay outside the gene matches. This chain's CDR3 is CASPTGGGADTQYF. CDR3 DNA sequence: TGTGCCAGCCCGACCGGCGGGGGTGCAGATACGCAGTATTTT.

In its sample, this clone was seen a few times. The rearrangement uses TRBV28 and TRBJ1-3; 8 nucleotides line up with TRBD1. This CDR3 has 13 residues. V trimming: 9 bases; J trimming: 4 bases; junction bases outside the gene matches: 5. Germline CDR1 MDHEN, CDR2 SYDVKM. DNA for the CDR3: TGTGCCAGTAACCGGGACAGGGGAAACACCATATATTTT. It is translated as CASNRDRGNTIYF.

The table lists this clone with a count of one. The chain links TRBV6-5 to TRBJ2-2; 8 nucleotides match TRBD1. J gave up 2 bases and V 6 bases, and 5 bases lay outside the gene matches. Germline-derived CDR1 and CDR2 are MNHEY and SVGAGI. This CDR3 spans 15 amino acids. The CDR3 sequence: CASRPGQGNTGELFF. The DNA for the CDR3 is TGTGCCAGCAGGCCAGGACAGGGCAACACCGGGGAGCTGTTTTTT.

The V and J genes are TRBV18 and TRBJ1-2, with 8 bases identical to TRBD1. The CDR3 is 15 amino acids. V lost 3 bases, J lost 4 bases, and 7 bases stayed unmatched. The V gene's germline CDR1 is KGHSH and CDR2 LQKENI. In DNA, the CDR3 is TGTGCCAGCTCACCGGAGACAGGGGCCACCTATGGCTACACCTTC. Its translation: CASSPETGATYGYTF.

This clone appeared a single time. The chain has TRBV9 and TRBJ2-3; the D gene is possibly TRBD1 (5 bases). The V and J ends lost 3 bases and 0 bases respectively, with 14 bases between them. Germline V CDR1 and CDR2: SGDLS, YYNGEE. The length of the CDR3 is 16 residues. CDR3 region: CASSGTLGSSTDTQYF. Written as DNA, the CDR3 is TGTGCCAGCAGCGGGACACTTGGTTCTAGCACAGATACGCAGTATTTT.

The rearrangement joins TRBV3-1 (or the pseudogene TRBV3-2) to TRBJ1-3; weak D call: TRBD1 (5 bases). CDR1 LGHDT and CDR2 YNNKEL come from the germline V gene (reference sequence). The CDR3 runs to 19 residues. V was shortened by 2 bases and J by 0 bases, with 20 bases between the two germline ends. CDR3: CASSQRTWDSRSSGNTIYF. The DNA for the CDR3 is TGTGCCAGCAGCCAACGCACTTGGGACTCTCGGAGCTCTGGAAACACCATATATTTT.

This chain uses TRBV29-1 with TRBJ1-2, with D unresolved. There are 13 residues in the CDR3. Germline loops: CDR1 SQVTM, CDR2 ANQGSEA. Trimming removed 7 bases from V and 3 bases from J, with 15 bases in between. The CDR3 nucleotides read TGCAGCGCGAGTGACCCTCGGGACTATGGCTACACCTTC. This encodes CSASDPRDYGYTF.

In this sample, this clone turned up a few times. Other nucleotide sequences from this sample produce the same CDR3. This chain links TRBV12-3 or TRBV12-4 with TRBJ1-2; D unclear. Between the trimmed V and J ends, which lost 3 bases and 2 bases, there was a span of 7 bases. The CDR3 consists of 13 residues. CDR3 in amino acids: CASSLEGNYGYTF. DNA for the CDR3: TGTGCCAGCAGTTTGGAGGGAAACTATGGCTACACCTTC.

The chain joins TRBV5-1 to TRBJ2-7; TRBD1 is a possible D gene (7 bases). Germline values: CDR1 SGHRS, CDR2 YFSETQ. With 2 bases removed from V and 7 bases from J, the gap between germline ends came to 10 bases. This CDR3 comprises 12 residues. CDR3 nucleotides: TGCGCCAGCAGCTTACAGGGGAGGGAGCAGTACTTC. It is translated as CASSLQGREQYF. Based on the CDR3 plus reference TRBV5-1 and TRBJ2-7, the full variable domain is KAGVTQTPRYLIKTRGQQVTLSCSPISGHRSVSWYQQTPGQGLQFLFEYFSETQRNKGNFPGRFSGRQFSNSRSEMNVSTLELGDSALYLCASSLQGREQYFGPGTRLTVT.

This chain connects TRBV5-1 to TRBJ1-1; a weak D match, TRBD1 (6 bases). The V end was cut by 9 bases, the J end by 1 base, with 13 bases between. Germline CDR1 reads SGHRS; CDR2 reads YFSETQ. The CDR3 covers 13 residues. CDR3 in amino acids: CATGQGPNTEAFF. CDR3 in DNA: TGCGCCACGGGGCAGGGGCCGAACACTGAAGCTTTCTTT. Supplemented by reference TRBV5-1 and TRBJ1-1, the full variable domain reads KAGVTQTPRYLIKTRGQQVTLSCSPISGHRSVSWYQQTPGQGLQFLFEYFSETQRNKGNFPGRFSGRQFSNSRSEMNVSTLELGDSALYLCATGQGPNTEAFFGQGTRLTVV.

The rearrangement uses TRBV6-5 and TRBJ1-6, with D possibly TRBD1 on 5 matching bases. V lost 6 bases and J lost 7, with 13 bases in between. The germline V gene encodes CDR1 MNHEY and CDR2 SVGAGI. This CDR3 contains 14 residues. This chain's CDR3 is CASRGAGTNSPLHF. As DNA, the CDR3 is TGTGCCAGCAGAGGGGCAGGAACCAATTCACCCCTCCACTTT.

This chain uses TRBV29-1 with TRBJ2-5, with D perhaps TRBD2 (6 bases). This CDR3 region has 13 residues. The ends were cut back, 7 bases at V and 1 base at J, with 13 bases in the middle. From germline, CDR1 is SQVTM and CDR2 ANQGSEA. Here the CDR3 DNA reads TGCAGCGGTGGGGCCGGGAGCCAAGAGACCCAGTACTTC. Its translation is CSGGAGSQETQYF.

V usage is TRBV28 and J usage is TRBJ2-2, with 9 bases lining up with TRBD1. From germline, CDR1 is MDHEN and CDR2 SYDVKM. CDR3 length: 17 residues. The V and J ends lost 7 bases and 4 bases, in that order; junction bases with no gene match: 13. This chain's CDR3 is CASNPGAGQGFTGELFF. The CDR3 DNA is TGTGCCAGCAACCCAGGCGCGGGACAGGGATTCACCGGGGAGCTGTTTTTT.